The 18 T cell receptor beta chains presented below share a single source sample, sequenced in a study of OX40 agonist ivuxolimab in advanced cancers. Profiling relied on immunoSEQ multiplex PCR, and the TCRdb table lists in-frame clones only, not all of them. The sample comprises tens of thousands of clones, around 80% of which are singletons, and around 7.9% rests with the top ten. Sequenced material: CD4+ or CD8+ T cells sorted from blood, taken in a trial of the OX40 agonist ivuxolimab. The origin of the receptors is an adult with an advanced solid tumor such as melanoma, head and neck, liver or kidney cancer.

This rearrangement joins TRBV19 to TRBJ2-5; 16 nucleotides match TRBD2. Germline V gene data show CDR1 as LNHDA and CDR2 as SQIVND (reference sequence). V shed 4 bases and J 4 bases; nucleotides not matched to a gene: 3. The CDR3 sequence is 16 residues long. CDR3 residues: CASSSGTSGRAETQYF. CDR3 DNA sequence: TGTGCCAGTAGTAGTGGGACTAGCGGGAGGGCAGAGACCCAGTACTTC.

A few counts support this clone. J is TRBJ2-3 and V is TRBV5-1; 12 bases fit TRBD1. V gave up 4 bases and J gave up 6 bases; unmatched junction bases: 6. The germline CDR1 and CDR2 sequences are SGHRS and YFSETQ. There are 15 residues in the CDR3. CDR3 amino acids: CASSPRDRGHDTQYF. CDR3 coding DNA: TGCGCCAGCAGCCCCCGGGACAGGGGGCACGATACGCAGTATTTT.

V is TRBV6-5 and J is TRBJ1-1, with D possibly being TRBD1 (6 bases). The V gene lost 9 bases and the J gene lost 3 bases, with 14 bases spanning the gap. The CDR3 has 13 amino acids. Germline-derived CDR1 and CDR2 are MNHEY and SVGAGI. CDR3 in amino acids: CASRTGPHTEAFF. The CDR3 DNA is TGTGCCAGTCGTACAGGGCCCCACACTGAAGCTTTCTTT.

The chain recombines TRBV7-7 with TRBJ2-1, with unresolved D. Between the trimmed V and J ends, which lost 3 bases and 5 bases, there was a span of 8 bases. The V gene's germline CDR1 is SSHAT and CDR2 FNYEAQ (reference sequence). This CDR3 is 13 amino acids long. CDR3 amino acids: CASSLAENNEQFF. The CDR3 DNA sequence: TGTGCCAGCAGCTTGGCAGAGAACAATGAGCAGTTCTTC.

This rearrangement joins TRBV7-2 to TRBJ2-7, with 10 bases identical to TRBD1. The CDR3 is made up of 15 amino acids. V gave up 5 bases and J gave up 9 bases; unmatched junction bases: 13. Germline CDR1 SGHTA, CDR2 FQGNSA. Written as DNA, the CDR3 is TGTGCCAGCAGCCCTGCCGGGACAGGGGTCTCTTTGCAGTACTTC. Translated, it gives CASSPAGTGVSLQYF.

The V and J genes are TRBV5-4 and TRBJ2-5; TRBD2 aligns across 8 bases. The CDR3 loop spans 16 amino acids. Germline V CDR1 and CDR2: SGHNT, YYREEE (reference sequence). Unmatched junction bases numbered 12, after V lost 3 bases and J lost 5 bases. CDR3 DNA sequence: TGTGCCAGCAGCTCCAAACAAGCGGGAGAGGGGGAGACCCAGTACTTC. Its protein is CASSSKQAGEGETQYF.

This clone has just a few counts. The chain carries TRBV7-2 and TRBJ2-2; 7 bases match TRBD1. V lost 5 bases to trimming and J lost 15 bases; unmatched junction nucleotides: 9. This CDR3 contains 12 residues. CDR1 is SGHTA and CDR2 is FQGNSA in the germline V gene. CDR3 nucleotide sequence: TGTGCCAGCAGCATAACAGGGGAGAGGGTGTTTTTT. Translated: CASSITGERVFF.

This clone was counted a single time. V is TRBV20-1 and J is TRBJ2-3; D gene unclear. The CDR3 has 11 residues. CDR1 and CDR2 (germline): DFQATT, SNEGSKA (reference sequence). V lost 6 bases, J lost 2 bases, and 6 bases lay in between. CDR3 region: CSAVSTDTQYF. CDR3 DNA sequence: TGCAGTGCCGTATCCACAGATACGCAGTATTTT.

The chain has TRBV15 and TRBJ2-5; D call uncertain. Trimming took off 0 bases at V and 6 bases at J, with 14 bases between the two ends. Germline V gene lookup returns CDR1 LNHNV and CDR2 YYDKDF (reference sequence). The CDR3 extends over 15 amino acids. The CDR3 loop is CATSRDRTRLQTQYF. CDR3 bases: TGTGCCACCAGCAGAGATCGGACCCGCCTCCAGACCCAGTACTTC. Drawing the rest from reference TRBV15 and TRBJ2-5, the complete variable domain is DAMVIQNPRYQVTQFGKPVTLSCSQTLNHNVMYWYQQKSSQAPKLLFHYYDKDFNNEADTPDNFQSRRPNTSFCFLDIRSPGLGDTAMYLCATSRDRTRLQTQYFGPGTRLLVL.

The V and J genes are TRBV5-6 and TRBJ2-5, with 8 positions matching TRBD2. The DNA end is more similar to TRBJ2-7, so the J call may be wrong. The CDR3 sequence is 16 residues long. Germline CDR1 reads SGHDT; CDR2 reads YYEEEE. The CDR3 loop is CASSHGLAYSSYEQYF. CDR3 sequence (DNA): TGTGCCAGCAGCCACGGACTAGCCTATAGCTCCTACGAGCAGTACTTC.

This chain joins TRBV4-3 and TRBJ1-5, with no clear D. This CDR3 contains 16 residues. Trimming took off 0 bases at V and 3 bases at J, with 12 bases between the two ends. Germline CDR1 reads LGHNA; CDR2 reads YSLEER. CDR3 amino acids: CASSQEYATYNQPQHF. The CDR3 nucleotides read TGCGCCAGCAGCCAAGAGTATGCCACCTACAATCAGCCCCAGCATTTT.

This clone was detected only a few times. The V and J genes are TRBV10-3 and TRBJ2-3; no definite D call. This CDR3 is built from 16 residues. Deletions cut 3 bases from V and 0 bases from J, with 13 bases between. The germline gives CDR1 ENHRY, CDR2 SYGVKD. The CDR3 is CAISEGNGFSTDTQYF. CDR3 DNA sequence: TGTGCCATCAGTGAAGGGAACGGGTTTAGCACAGATACGCAGTATTTT.

The chain uses TRBV6-5 and TRBJ2-5, with 7 bases lining up with TRBD1. The CDR3 consists of 13 residues. Germline trimming cut 7 bases from V and 4 bases from J; bases unmatched to any gene: 6. Germline V gene sequence: CDR1 MNHEY, CDR2 SVGAGI. CDR3 bases: TGTGCCAGCACCCGACAGGGTTCAGAGACCCAGTACTTC. Translating it yields CASTRQGSETQYF.

The chain recombines TRBV13 with TRBJ2-2; possibly TRBD1 for D (6 bases). Deletions cut 7 bases from V and 0 bases from J, with 15 bases between. Per germline, CDR1 PRHDT and CDR2 FYEKMQ (reference sequence). The CDR3 consists of 16 residues. The CDR3 loop is CASTDDRFPNTGELFF. The CDR3 region has the DNA TGTGCCAGCACCGACGACAGGTTCCCGAACACCGGGGAGCTGTTTTTT.

V and J are TRBV11-2 and TRBJ1-4; 11 bases align to TRBD1. From germline, CDR1 is SGHAT and CDR2 FQNNGV. CDR3 length: 17 amino acids. V dropped 5 bases and J dropped 2; count of bases not matched to a gene: 7. CDR3 DNA sequence: TGTGCCAGCAGCGATTGGACAGGGGGCGGCACTAATGAAAAACTGTTTTTT. Amino acid sequence: CASSDWTGGGTNEKLFF.

The rearrangement links TRBV27 to TRBJ1-2; 9 bases match TRBD1. Per germline, CDR1 MNHEY and CDR2 SMNVEV (reference sequence). Trimming at V came to 7 bases and at J to 8 bases, leaving 14 bases not matched to a gene. The CDR3 covers 15 residues. CDR3 in DNA: TGTGCCAGCAAACCTACCAGGACAGGGGCTAAGGGCTACACCTTC. Residues: CASKPTRTGAKGYTF.

This chain connects TRBV27 to TRBJ1-5, with 8 bases aligning to TRBD1. This CDR3 region has 14 residues. Trimming cost V 8 bases and J 4 bases; bases outside gene matches: 7. Germline CDR1 reads MNHEY; CDR2 reads SMNVEV (reference sequence). The CDR3 region has the DNA TGTGCCAGCGGTAGGACAGGGACTAATCAGCCCCAGCATTTT. This translates into CASGRTGTNQPQHF.

This clone showed up just a few times. V gene TRBV4-3 combines with J gene TRBJ1-1, with D maybe TRBD1 (6 bases). Germline assignment: CDR1 LGHNA and CDR2 YSLEER. CDR3 length: 18 residues. With 1 base removed from V and 1 base from J, the gap between germline ends came to 19 bases. CDR3 protein: CASSQAPEGGLGNTEAFF. The CDR3 DNA is TGCGCCAGCAGCCAAGCCCCGGAAGGGGGGCTAGGGAACACTGAAGCTTTCTTT.